The 21 T cell receptor beta chains in this list originate from one sample, sequenced in a study of shared T cell receptors in the human thymus. Clones were read by immunoSEQ multiplex PCR, and TCRdb kept only the in-frame ones, dropping some. This table holds hundreds of thousands of clones, around 78% found once. Separately, the same data were catalogued under a study of human thymus T cells.

The material sequenced was thymocytes. Source of these receptors: a boy in the first two years of life with a congenital heart defect.

This sequence joins TRBV11-1 and TRBJ1-1; possibly TRBD1 for D (5 bases). The CDR3 consists of 19 residues. Germline CDR1 reads SGHAT; CDR2 reads FQDESV (reference sequence). The V end was cut by 4 bases, the J end by 3 bases, with 27 bases between. The CDR3 DNA reads TGTGCCAGCAGCTCCACCCGGACACCGAAACTCGGGTCGGACACTGAAGCTTTCTTT. This sequence encodes CASSSTRTPKLGSDTEAFF. The variable domain in full, with the rest retrieved from reference TRBV11-1 and TRBJ1-1, is EAEVAQSPRYKITEKSQAVAFWCDPISGHATLYWYRQILGQGPELLVQFQDESVVDDSQLPKDRFSAERLKGVDSTLKIQPAELGDSAMYLCASSSTRTPKLGSDTEAFFGQGTRLTVV.

J is TRBJ1-5 and V is TRBV28; D might be TRBD1 (6 bases). V lost 4 bases to trimming and J lost 3 bases, with 19 bases between them. Germline V CDR1 and CDR2: MDHEN, SYDVKM. This CDR3 spans 17 amino acids. In nucleotides, the CDR3 is TGTGCCAGCAGTTGGGGGACCCACAGGGACCCCAATCAGCCCCAGCATTTT. Its protein product is CASSWGTHRDPNQPQHF. The full variable domain, rest sourced from reference TRBV28 and TRBJ1-5, is DVKVTQSSRYLVKRTGEKVFLECVQDMDHENMFWYRQDPGLGLRLIYFSYDVKMKEKGDIPEGYSVSREKKERFSLILESASTNQTSMYLCASSWGTHRDPNQPQHFGDGTRLSIL.

The V gene is TRBV27, the J gene TRBJ2-7, with 9 bases fitting TRBD1. CDR1 and CDR2 (germline): MNHEY, SMNVEV (reference sequence). J gave up 7 bases and V 0 bases, and 25 bases lay outside the gene matches. There are 21 residues in the CDR3. In nucleotides, the CDR3 is TGTGCCAGCAGTTTATCCCCACAGAAGAGGGACAGGGCGCTAGGGCGGGGTGAGCAGTACTTC. It specifies CASSLSPQKRDRALGRGEQYF.

This sequence joins TRBV5-5 and TRBJ2-7; no reliable D call. Trimming pared 3 bases from V and 4 bases from J, leaving 5 bases between. The CDR3 is made up of 11 amino acids. Germline V gives CDR1 SGHKS, CDR2 YYEKEE (reference sequence). CDR3 region: CASSSRYEQYF. The DNA of the CDR3 is TGTGCCAGCAGCTCCCGGTACGAGCAGTACTTC.

This CDR3 reads CASSRDRGLYEQYF. The CDR3 coding sequence is TGCGCCAGCAGCCGGGACAGGGGGCTCTACGAGCAGTACTTC. The V and J genes are TRBV5-1 and TRBJ2-7; 12 bases are a match to TRBD1. The germline CDR1 and CDR2 sequences are SGHRS and YFSETQ. With V trimmed by 4 bases and J by 3 bases, 2 bases remained unmatched. CDR3 size: 14 residues.

V and J are TRBV13 and TRBJ2-2, with D possibly being TRBD1 (5 bases). The V end was cut by 0 bases, the J end by 5 bases, with 13 bases between. Germline V gives CDR1 PRHDT, CDR2 FYEKMQ (reference sequence). CDR3 length: 16 residues. The CDR3 region has the DNA TGTGCCAGCAGCTTAGGGAGCAGGGTCGGGACCGGGGAGCTGTTTTTT. It translates to CASSLGSRVGTGELFF.

The rearrangement joins TRBV4-3 to TRBJ1-5; tentative D call: TRBD1 (6 bases). Germline-derived CDR1 and CDR2 are LGHNA and YSLEER. The germline V and J ends were trimmed by 0 bases and 4 bases, with 10 bases remaining between them. The CDR3 consists of 15 residues. For the CDR3, the DNA is TGCGCCAGCAGCCAAGAAACAGGGTCAAATCAGCCCCAGCATTTT. It codes for CASSQETGSNQPQHF.

V gene TRBV5-6 combines with J gene TRBJ2-5; D is unclear. The assigned J gene may be wrong: the sequence end matches TRBJ2-7 better. This CDR3 is 12 amino acids long. The germline CDR1 and CDR2 sequences are SGHDT and YYEEEE. CDR3 bases: TGTGCCAGCAGCTTGGTCCCCAACGAGCAGTACTTC. Protein product: CASSLVPNEQYF.

The rearrangement uses TRBV13 and TRBJ2-1; no firm D call. This CDR3 spans 17 amino acids. CDR1 and CDR2 from the germline V gene are PRHDT and FYEKMQ (reference sequence). V lost 2 bases and J 2 bases, leaving 16 bases between the germline ends. The CDR3 protein is CASSLWIADNTYNEQFF. DNA of the CDR3: TGTGCCAGCAGCTTATGGATAGCCGATAACACCTACAATGAGCAGTTCTTC.

This rearrangement joins TRBV4-3 to TRBJ2-7, with 9 bases fitting TRBD1. The J segment lost 1 base and the V segment lost 4 bases, leaving 5 bases of the junction unmatched. Germline V gives CDR1 LGHNA, CDR2 YSLEER. The CDR3 is made up of 15 amino acids. CDR3 amino acids: CASSRWTGVSYEQYF. CDR3 DNA: TGCGCCAGCAGCCGATGGACAGGGGTTTCCTACGAGCAGTACTTC.

The sample holds one count of this clone. The chain links TRBV27 to TRBJ2-7; a weak D match, TRBD2 (6 bases). Germline values: CDR1 MNHEY, CDR2 SMNVEV (reference sequence). This CDR3 is built from 13 residues. The germline V and J ends were trimmed by 8 bases and 4 bases, with 15 bases remaining between them. The CDR3 sequence is CASGTGSSYEQYF. CDR3 DNA sequence: TGTGCCAGCGGGACCGGGAGTAGTTACGAGCAGTACTTC.

The V call is TRBV5-4, the J call TRBJ2-1; D is possibly TRBD2 (5 bases). Trimming removed 2 bases from V and 10 bases from J, with 13 bases in between. CDR3 length: 13 residues. CDR1 and CDR2 from the germline V gene are SGHNT and YYREEE (reference sequence). The CDR3 here is CASSFSLGGEQFF. The CDR3 nucleotides read TGTGCCAGCAGCTTCTCCCTAGGCGGGGAGCAGTTCTTC.

This chain connects TRBV6-5 to TRBJ2-5, with a tentative D call TRBD1 (5 bases). CDR3 size: 15 residues. From germline, CDR1 is MNHEY and CDR2 SVGAGI. V lost 4 bases and J 2 bases, leaving 14 bases between the germline ends. CDR3 in amino acids: CASSSSRQIQETQYF. The CDR3 DNA follows: TGTGCCAGCAGTTCCTCCCGACAGATTCAAGAGACCCAGTACTTC.

V is TRBV5-1 and J is TRBJ2-7, with a weak D call TRBD2 (6 bases). The CDR3 length is 13 residues. V was clipped by 0 bases and J by 4 bases, with 8 bases between them. Germline V gives CDR1 SGHRS, CDR2 YFSETQ. For the CDR3, the DNA is TGCGCCAGCAGCTTGGGGACTACTTACGAGCAGTACTTC. Its protein product is CASSLGTTYEQYF.

The genes are TRBV11-2 and TRBJ2-2, with D possibly matching TRBD2 (6 bases). Trimming cost V 0 bases and J 1 base, with 9 bases left between them. Germline loops: CDR1 SGHAT, CDR2 FQNNGV. The length of the CDR3 is 16 residues. The CDR3 DNA reads as TGTGCCAGCAGCTTAGATGGGGGGAGGAACACCGGGGAGCTGTTTTTT. Translated, it gives CASSLDGGRNTGELFF.

This clone has just one count. The V call is TRBV4-1, the J call TRBJ1-5; 7 positions agree with TRBD1. The V segment lost 6 bases and the J segment 2 bases; nucleotides outside the gene matches: 4. This CDR3 spans 14 amino acids. The germline V gene has CDR1 MGHRA and CDR2 YSYEKL. CDR3 sequence: CASSPDRGNQPQHF. The CDR3 coding sequence is TGCGCCAGCAGTCCTGACAGGGGCAATCAGCCCCAGCATTTT.

In this sample, this clone turned up a few times. For the CDR3, the DNA is TGTGCCAGTAGTATACAGGAATCGGGAGGCTACACCTTC. It encodes CASSIQESGGYTF. This rearrangement joins TRBV19 to TRBJ1-2; D ambiguous. The V end lost 2 bases, the J end lost 8 bases, and 12 bases lay between the germline ends. CDR1 is LNHDA, CDR2 SQIVND, per germline (reference sequence). The CDR3 loop spans 13 amino acids.

The chain combines TRBV27 with TRBJ2-1; 15 bases are a match to TRBD2. Germline lookup yields CDR1 MNHEY and CDR2 SMNVEV (reference sequence). The CDR3 is 15 amino acids. Trimming took 6 bases from V and 7 from J; bases not matched to a gene: 4. CDR3 in DNA: TGTGCCAGCAGAGCCGGACTAGCGGGGGGGAATGAGCAGTTCTTC. This encodes CASRAGLAGGNEQFF.

The rearrangement links TRBV28 to TRBJ2-3; 10 nucleotides line up with TRBD2. J was trimmed by 4 bases and V by 6 bases; bases with no gene match: 16. Germline CDR1 reads MDHEN; CDR2 reads SYDVKM. The CDR3 loop spans 18 amino acids. CDR3 in amino acids: CASSTGAGGLANADTQYF. In DNA, the CDR3 is TGTGCCAGCAGCACCGGGGCCGGGGGACTAGCGAATGCAGATACGCAGTATTTT.

The V call is TRBV6-1, the J call TRBJ2-7; 14 bases line up with TRBD2. The CDR3 is 16 amino acids. The ends lost 2 bases at V and 3 bases at J; junction bases unmatched: 3. Per the germline V gene, CDR1 is MNHNS and CDR2 is SASEGT. The CDR3 reads CASSERLAGGLYEQYF. CDR3 nucleotides: TGTGCCAGCAGTGAACGACTAGCGGGAGGGCTCTACGAGCAGTACTTC.

The chain uses TRBV14 and TRBJ2-7, with a tentative D call TRBD2 (5 bases). Trimming took 4 bases from V and 2 from J, leaving 18 bases between them. The germline V gene encodes CDR1 SGHDN and CDR2 FVKESK. The CDR3 runs to 16 residues. CDR3 bases: TGTGCCAGCAGCCTACGGGTAGTTGGGAGACCCTACGAGCAGTACTTC. Translation gives CASSLRVVGRPYEQYF.